Included here is one TCR beta chain sequence, with context. The antigen this receptor binds is unknown. No base quality values were provided; no much bigger clone lies one nucleotide off. Whole blood was collected in K2EDTA tubes by collaborating institutions according to the institutions' own protocols. For TCRbeta analysis, collaborator samples were shipped as frozen whole blood, as isolated PBMCs, or as DNA extracted from either sample type. The sample comes from a study of blood T cell repertoires in COVID-19 (dated by TCRdb to the early 2020s). Concerning the study at large: Samples covering the acute and convalescent phases of COVID-19 were provided by collaborators in the United States, Italy and Spain. The prospective study material was composed of cDNA or gDNA derived from T cells, B-cell-depleted T cells, or PBMCs. Subjects who had been exposed to COVID-19, were actively infected with it, or had recovered from it provided the deeply sampled blood TCRbeta repertoires that made up the dataset. The repertoires were released in a freely available public database meant as a resource for research on the immune response to SARS-CoV-2. The samples were drawn from two sources: the first 160 participants of the ongoing ImmuneRACE study, and 1,200 or so subjects contributed by 6 global collaborators. Nearly every sample came with metadata listing a de-identified subject ID, COVID-19 status, age in years and sex. Where available, HLA class I and class II types were obtained from metadata supplied by the sample provider rather than from assay-based typing. Overall study outcomes, separate from this receptor: Clinical and demographic metadata were provided uncurated, with the amount varying by source and participant.

TCRbeta CDR3 regions were amplified from genomic DNA by means of the immunoSEQ Assay, a bias-controlled multiplex PCR. Under the source paper's analysis protocol: The number of nucleated cells in each sample was estimated by amplification of reference gene primers within the assay. To quantify the absolute abundance of each unique TCRbeta CDR3 rearrangement, sequence reads were collapsed and filtered. Productive Simpson clonality was computed per sample as the square root of Simpson's diversity index over productive rearrangements. In its TCRdb copy, this immuneACCESS table keeps in-frame sequences only and misses some clones. Where compared with another copy, unresolved V genes explain less than half of these, and the others have no known cause. V, J and clone size are taken as reported in that table, and D and trimming were inferred from the DNA itself. The sample includes fewer than 400,000 clones, with around 82% observed a single time. In total, the top ten clones hold 2.5% to 3.5% of the sample.

CDR1 and CDR2 (SGHTA, FQGNSA) derive from the germline V gene. The trim is 1 base for V and 0 bases for J, with a gap of 10 bases between the germline ends. The CDR3 contains 16 residues, cysteine and phenylalanine counted. The retained sequence is limited to the CDR3, 48 bases, with the frame set at the first base. In this chain, TRBV7-2 is recombined with TRBJ1-3; there is no confident call for the D gene. Input material: peripheral blood. This receptor was obtained from a man aged 25 to 40 with active or convalescent COVID-19. The CDR3 protein is CASSLDNEASGNTIYF. The DNA is as follows: TGTGCCAGCAGCTTAGATAACGAGGCCTCTGGAAACACCATATATTTT.